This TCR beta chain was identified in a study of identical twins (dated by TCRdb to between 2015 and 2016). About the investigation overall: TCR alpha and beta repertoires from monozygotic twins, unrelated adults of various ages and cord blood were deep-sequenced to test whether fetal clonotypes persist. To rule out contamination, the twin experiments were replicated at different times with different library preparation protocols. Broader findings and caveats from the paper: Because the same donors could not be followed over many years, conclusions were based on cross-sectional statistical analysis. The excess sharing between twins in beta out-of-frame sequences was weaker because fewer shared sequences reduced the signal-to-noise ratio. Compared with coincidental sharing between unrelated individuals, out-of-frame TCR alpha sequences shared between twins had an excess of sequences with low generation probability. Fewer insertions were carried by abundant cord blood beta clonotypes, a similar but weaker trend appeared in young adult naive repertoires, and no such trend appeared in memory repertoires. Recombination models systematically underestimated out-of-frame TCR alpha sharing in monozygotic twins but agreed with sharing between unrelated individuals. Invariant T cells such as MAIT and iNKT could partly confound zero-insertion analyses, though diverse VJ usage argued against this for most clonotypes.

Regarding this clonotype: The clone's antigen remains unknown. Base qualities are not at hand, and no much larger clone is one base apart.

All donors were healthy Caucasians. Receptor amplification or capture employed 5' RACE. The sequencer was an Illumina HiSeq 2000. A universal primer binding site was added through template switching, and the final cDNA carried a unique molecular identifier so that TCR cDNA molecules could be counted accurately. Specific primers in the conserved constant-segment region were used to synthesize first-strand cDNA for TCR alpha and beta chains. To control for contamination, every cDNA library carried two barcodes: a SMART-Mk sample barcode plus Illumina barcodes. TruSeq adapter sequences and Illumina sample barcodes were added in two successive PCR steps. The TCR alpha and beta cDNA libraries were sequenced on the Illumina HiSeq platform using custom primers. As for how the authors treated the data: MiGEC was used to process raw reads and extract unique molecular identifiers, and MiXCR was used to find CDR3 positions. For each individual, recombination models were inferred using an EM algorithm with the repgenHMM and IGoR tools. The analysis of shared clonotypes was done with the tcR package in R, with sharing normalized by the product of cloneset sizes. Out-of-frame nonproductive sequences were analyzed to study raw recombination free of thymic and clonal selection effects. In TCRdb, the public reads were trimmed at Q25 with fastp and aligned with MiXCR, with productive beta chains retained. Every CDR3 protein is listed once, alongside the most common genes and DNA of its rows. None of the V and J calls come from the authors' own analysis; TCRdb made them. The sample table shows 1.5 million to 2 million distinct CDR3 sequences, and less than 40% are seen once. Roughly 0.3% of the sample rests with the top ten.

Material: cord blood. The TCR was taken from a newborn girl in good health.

The DNA is as follows: TGCGCCAGCAGCGCTCCGGGACAGTCAAACTATGGCTACACCTTC. This gives the protein CASSAPGQSNYGYTF. The sequence is built from TRBV5-1 and TRBJ1-2; the central 7 bases match TRBD1. Germline trimming amounts to 4 bases on V and 2 bases on J, with 8 as the count of junction bases outside the gene matches. Spanning cysteine to phenylalanine, the CDR3 consists of 15 amino acids. Only the CDR3 DNA stays, 45 bases, in frame from base 1. Taken from the germline V gene, the CDR1 and CDR2 loops are SGHRS and YFSETQ.